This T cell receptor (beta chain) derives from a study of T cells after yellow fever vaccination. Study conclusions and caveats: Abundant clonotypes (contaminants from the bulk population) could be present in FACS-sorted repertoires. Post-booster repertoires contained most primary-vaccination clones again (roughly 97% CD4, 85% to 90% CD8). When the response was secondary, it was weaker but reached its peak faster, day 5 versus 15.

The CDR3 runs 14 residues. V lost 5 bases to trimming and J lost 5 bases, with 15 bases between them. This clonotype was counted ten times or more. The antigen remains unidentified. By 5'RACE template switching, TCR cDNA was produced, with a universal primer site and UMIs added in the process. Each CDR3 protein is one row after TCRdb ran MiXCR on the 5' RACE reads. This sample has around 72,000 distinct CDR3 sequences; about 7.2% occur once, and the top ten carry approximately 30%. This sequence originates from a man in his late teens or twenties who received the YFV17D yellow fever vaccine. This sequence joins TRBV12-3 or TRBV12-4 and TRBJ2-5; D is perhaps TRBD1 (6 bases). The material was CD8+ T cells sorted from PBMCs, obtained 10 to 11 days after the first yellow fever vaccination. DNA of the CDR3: TGTGCCAGCAGTCCAACGACAGGAGAGGAGACCCAGTACTTC. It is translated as CASSPTTGEETQYF.